These 10 T cell receptor beta chains share one sample of origin, sequenced in a study of blood T cell repertoires in COVID-19. Repertoires were generated with immunoSEQ multiplex PCR, while TCRdb's copy carries only in-frame clones and drops some. The sample contains about 140,000 clones, approximately 79% of which appear only once. The sequencing input was PBMCs or T cells enriched from blood (not recorded which). These receptors were collected from a woman aged 45-65 years who had recovered from COVID-19.

The chain has TRBV11-3 and TRBJ2-5, with 11 bases aligning to TRBD2. With 5 bases clipped from V and 3 bases from J, the junction kept 5 bases outside the gene matches. The length of the CDR3 is 15 residues. Germline CDR1 is SGHNT and CDR2 is YENEEA. As DNA, the CDR3 is TGTGCCAGCAGCGCCGGACTAGCGGGTGAAGAGACCCAGTACTTC. Its protein product is CASSAGLAGEETQYF.

This clone was observed a few times. The V and J genes are TRBV19 and TRBJ2-3, with TRBD2 matching over 10 bases. Germline V lookup: CDR1 LNHDA, CDR2 SQIVND (reference sequence). This CDR3 spans 16 amino acids. V lost 7 bases and J lost 5; bases outside the gene matches: 12. The CDR3 protein is CASKPNLAGVGDTQYF. CDR3 nucleotide sequence: TGTGCCAGTAAACCCAATCTAGCGGGAGTCGGAGATACGCAGTATTTT. Full variable domain (missing parts from reference TRBV19 and TRBJ2-3): DGGITQSPKYLFRKEGQNVTLSCEQNLNHDAMYWYRQDPGQGLRLIYYSQIVNDFQKGDIAEGYSVSREKKESFPLTVTSAQKNPTAFYLCASKPNLAGVGDTQYFGPGTRLTVL.

The V and J genes are TRBV19 and TRBJ2-2; TRBD2 matches at 10 bases. V lost 1 base and J lost 4; bases outside the gene matches: 3. The CDR3 is 16 amino acids. Germline V gene data show CDR1 as LNHDA and CDR2 as SQIVND (reference sequence). CDR3 nucleotide sequence: TGTGCCAGTAGTATAGGTCCTAGCGGGGGCACCGGGGAGCTGTTTTTT. Its protein is CASSIGPSGGTGELFF.

The CDR3 sequence: CASSPSAGANVLTF. As DNA, the CDR3 is TGTGCCAGCTCACCGTCGGCTGGGGCCAACGTCCTGACTTTC. This chain links TRBV18 with TRBJ2-6; D remains ambiguous. CDR1 is KGHSH, CDR2 LQKENI, per germline. The CDR3 loop spans 14 amino acids. Trimming stripped 3 bases from V and 2 bases from J, with 5 bases between.

In its sample, this clone was seen a few times. V is TRBV19 and J is TRBJ2-1; 7 nucleotides align to TRBD2. Germline CDR1 and CDR2: LNHDA and SQIVND (reference sequence). With V trimmed by 7 bases and J by 6 bases, 12 bases remained unmatched. The CDR3 covers 15 residues. CDR3 bases: TGTGCCAGTACGGTTCGGGAGGCATCGAGCAATGAGCAGTTCTTC. As protein: CASTVREASSNEQFF.

DNA of the CDR3: TGTGCCATCAGAACAGGGCAAAAAAGTGAAAAACTGTTTTTT. It yields the protein CAIRTGQKSEKLFF. V gene TRBV10-3 combines with J gene TRBJ1-4, with D possibly being TRBD1 (6 bases). The germline CDR1 and CDR2 sequences are ENHRY and SYGVKD. The CDR3 contains 14 residues. Trimming removed 6 bases from V and 7 bases from J, with 15 bases in between.

The rearrangement joins TRBV6-4 to TRBJ2-1; 9 bases are a match to TRBD2. The CDR3 is 14 amino acids. Unmatched junction bases numbered 4, after V lost 6 bases and J lost 4 bases. CDR1 MRHNA and CDR2 SNTAGT come from the germline V gene. CDR3 DNA sequence: TGTGCCAGCAGCCTAAGCGGGGGGTACAATGAGCAGTTCTTC. Translation gives CASSLSGGYNEQFF.

The chain recombines TRBV2 with TRBJ2-4; TRBD2 is a possible D gene (5 bases). The germline V gene has CDR1 SNHLY and CDR2 FYNNEI. This CDR3 contains 18 residues. V was pared by 3 bases and J by 0 bases, with 18 bases between. The CDR3 sequence: CASSEGRQTIVAKNIQYF. The CDR3 coding sequence is TGTGCCAGCAGTGAGGGTCGGCAGACTATAGTAGCCAAAAACATTCAGTACTTC.

V gene TRBV10-2 combines with J gene TRBJ2-5; tentative D call: TRBD2 (6 bases). V shed 0 bases and J shed 5 bases, with 13 bases lying between them. Germline CDR1 WSHSY, CDR2 SAAADI. The CDR3 contains 15 residues. The DNA of the CDR3 is TGCGCCAGCAGTGAGTCGCGGGGTGGAGGGGAGACCCAGTACTTC. Its translation is CASSESRGGGETQYF.

This clone has a handful of counts. The chain combines TRBV4-2 with TRBJ2-7; TRBD1 agrees at 7 bases. The V gene's germline CDR1 is LGHNA and CDR2 YNFKEQ. V lost 5 bases to trimming and J lost 6 bases; unmatched junction nucleotides: 7. CDR3 size: 13 residues. The CDR3 bases are TGTGCCAGCAGCGAACTGGGACAGAGCGAGCAGTACTTC. Encoded protein: CASSELGQSEQYF.